Detailed here is one T cell receptor (beta chain). Its antigen is unidentified. The data were obtained in a study of OX40 agonist ivuxolimab in advanced cancers. Study-wide context: Ivuxolimab is a fully human IgG2 antibody that activates OX40 (CD134). Three individuals attained partial responses, comprising one hepatocellular carcinoma case and two cutaneous melanoma cases.

Findings of the study overall: Clonal expansion among partial responders at 0.1-3.0 mg/kg ranked near the lowest.

Profiling relied on immunoSEQ multiplex PCR, and the TCRdb table lists in-frame clones only, not all of them. The profile shows around 10,000 clones, over 65% of them singletons. Patients were excluded for autoimmune disease history or systemic immunosuppression. This CDR3 is built from 14 residues. The junction had 4 bases not matched to a gene; V was cut back by 1 base and J by 6 bases. Germline CDR1 reads MNHEY; CDR2 reads SMNVEV (reference sequence). The source of this sequence is an adult with an advanced solid tumor such as melanoma, head and neck, liver or kidney cancer. The specimen was CD4+ or CD8+ T cells sorted from blood, collected in a trial of the OX40 agonist ivuxolimab. The V and J genes are TRBV27 and TRBJ2-7; the match to TRBD1 covers 9 bases. CDR3 bases: TGTGCCAGCAGTTTATACACAGGGGGCAGCGAGCAGTACTTC. Its protein is CASSLYTGGSEQYF.